This T cell receptor (beta chain) was recorded in a study of blood T cell repertoires in COVID-19. Across the whole study: From the United States, Italy and Spain came samples of acute and convalescent COVID-19.

Assay: immunoSEQ multiplex PCR; the TCRdb copy retains only in-frame clones and omits some. The profile shows fewer than 300,000 clones, approximately 85% of them singletons. This sequence was found in a human donor with COVID-19, enrolled during active disease. The donor label of this sample is uncertain. What was sequenced was peripheral blood.

Here the CDR3 reads CSALGPETQYF. The CDR3 DNA is TGCAGTGCCCTGGGGCCAGAGACCCAGTACTTC. This chain joins TRBV20-1 and TRBJ2-5; D is perhaps TRBD1 (5 bases). The ends were cut back, 6 bases at V and 4 bases at J, with 9 bases in the middle. The germline CDR1 and CDR2 sequences are DFQATT and SNEGSKA (reference sequence). This CDR3 has 11 amino acids.